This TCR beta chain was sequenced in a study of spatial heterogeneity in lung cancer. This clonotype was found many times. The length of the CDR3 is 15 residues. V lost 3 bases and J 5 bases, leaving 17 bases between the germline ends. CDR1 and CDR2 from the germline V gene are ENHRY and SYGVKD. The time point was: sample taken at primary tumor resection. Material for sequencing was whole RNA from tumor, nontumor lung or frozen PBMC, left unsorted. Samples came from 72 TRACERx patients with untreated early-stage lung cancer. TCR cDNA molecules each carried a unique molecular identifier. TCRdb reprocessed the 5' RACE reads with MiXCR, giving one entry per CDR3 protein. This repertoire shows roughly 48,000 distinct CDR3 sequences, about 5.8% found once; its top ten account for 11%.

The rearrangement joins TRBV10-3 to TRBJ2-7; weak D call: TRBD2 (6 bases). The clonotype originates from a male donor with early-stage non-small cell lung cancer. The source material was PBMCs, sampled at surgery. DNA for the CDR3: TGTGCCATCAGTGAAACTAGGGGACTCCACGACGAGCAGTACTTC. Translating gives CAISETRGLHDEQYF.